One and the same sample provided the 10 T cell receptor beta chains below, sequenced in a study of blood T cell repertoires in COVID-19. Only in-frame clones appear in the TCRdb table, and some are missing; sequencing was by immunoSEQ multiplex PCR. The table lists approximately 150,000 clones, approximately 85% of them singletons, with roughly 8% in the top ten. Input material: peripheral blood. These receptors came from a woman aged 60-75 years with COVID-19, enrolled during active disease.

The chain uses TRBV7-3 and TRBJ2-1, with D perhaps matching TRBD2 (6 bases). The V and J ends lost 5 bases and 7 bases respectively, with 21 bases between them. This CDR3 comprises 16 residues. Germline V gene data show CDR1 as SGHTA and CDR2 as FQGTGA. The CDR3 loop reads CASSPSRASAENEQFF. As DNA, the CDR3 is TGTGCCAGCAGCCCCTCTAGGGCTAGCGCGGAGAATGAGCAGTTCTTC.

The chain is built from TRBV29-1 and TRBJ1-2; 8 positions match TRBD1. The CDR3 consists of 15 residues. With V trimmed by 7 bases and J by 7 bases, 17 bases remained unmatched. The germline V gene has CDR1 SQVTM and CDR2 ANQGSEA. CDR3: CSAGPLTGESGGYTF. CDR3 DNA sequence: TGCAGCGCTGGACCCCTGACAGGGGAGTCGGGTGGCTACACCTTC. The variable domain in full, with the rest retrieved from reference TRBV29-1 and TRBJ1-2, is SAVISQKPSRDICQRGTSLTIQCQVDSQVTMMFWYRQQPGQSLTLIATANQGSEATYESGFVIDKFPISRPNLTFSTLTVSNMSPEDSSIYLCSAGPLTGESGGYTFGSGTRLTVV.

The rearrangement uses TRBV3-1 (or the pseudogene TRBV3-2) and TRBJ2-5; possibly TRBD2 for D (6 bases). V was pared by 0 bases and J by 4 bases, with 15 bases between. CDR1 and CDR2 from the germline V gene are LGHDT and YNNKEL (reference sequence). The CDR3 spans 16 residues. The CDR3 DNA sequence: TGTGCCAGCAGCCAAGATCCACCCTGGAGGGGAGAGACCCAGTACTTC. It yields the protein CASSQDPPWRGETQYF.

This clone was counted a few times. The chain uses TRBV6-5 and TRBJ2-5; D may be TRBD1 (6 bases). Deletions cut 4 bases from V and 4 bases from J, with 13 bases between. This CDR3 has 14 amino acids. Per the germline V gene, CDR1 is MNHEY and CDR2 is SVGAGI. CDR3 DNA sequence: TGTGCCAGCAGTTCCCGACAGGTGGGAGAGACCCAGTACTTC. Its translation is CASSSRQVGETQYF.

The chain joins TRBV25-1 to TRBJ1-1; perhaps TRBD1 as D (6 bases). Germline values: CDR1 MGHDK, CDR2 SYGVNS. With 4 bases removed from V and 1 base from J, the gap between germline ends came to 10 bases. The CDR3 runs to 14 residues. For the CDR3, the DNA is TGTGCCAGCAGTGCACCGGGACAGAACACTGAAGCTTTCTTT. Protein sequence: CASSAPGQNTEAFF.

Only one count was recorded for this clone. V is TRBV2 and J is TRBJ2-1; TRBD2 matches 12 bases. The length of the CDR3 is 14 residues. CDR1 SNHLY and CDR2 FYNNEI come from the germline V gene. J gave up 6 bases and V 6 bases, and 3 bases lay outside the gene matches. The CDR3, as DNA: TGTGCCAGCAGATCACTAGCGGGAGGCAATGAGCAGTTCTTC. It yields the protein CASRSLAGGNEQFF.

The gene calls are TRBV6-1 and TRBJ2-1, with 15 bases lining up with TRBD2. Germline-derived CDR1 and CDR2 are MNHNS and SASEGT. There are 18 residues in the CDR3. J was trimmed by 4 bases and V by 4 bases; bases with no gene match: 8. CDR3 bases: TGTGCCAGCAGTGCACTGGGACTAGCGGGGGGACTTTACAATGAGCAGTTCTTC. Its protein product is CASSALGLAGGLYNEQFF.

DNA for the CDR3: TGTGCCAGTAGGGACTACCGCCTCGAGCAGTACTTC. It encodes CASRDYRLEQYF. The gene calls are TRBV7-2 and TRBJ2-7; 7 positions agree with TRBD2. CDR1 is SGHTA and CDR2 is FQGNSA in the germline V gene. The CDR3 totals 12 residues. The trim removed 9 bases at V and 6 bases at J, leaving 8 bases unmatched.

The rearrangement joins TRBV4-2 to TRBJ2-5; D is possibly TRBD2 (6 bases). V gave up 4 bases and J gave up 6 bases, with 21 bases separating them. The CDR3 totals 16 residues. Germline CDR1 is LGHNA and CDR2 is YNFKEQ. CDR3 sequence (DNA): TGTGCCAGCAGCCCCGATATGGGGGGTGGGGTCCAGACCCAGTACTTC. It is translated as CASSPDMGGGVQTQYF.

The chain carries TRBV19 and TRBJ2-7, with D possibly being TRBD2 (5 bases). CDR1 LNHDA and CDR2 SQIVND come from the germline V gene (reference sequence). V lost 5 bases, J lost 3 bases, and 11 bases lay in between. This CDR3 spans 13 amino acids. The CDR3 is CASSQEAGYEQYF. Here the CDR3 DNA reads TGTGCCAGTAGTCAGGAGGCGGGCTACGAGCAGTACTTC.